Each of the 27 T cell receptor gamma chains below was sequenced from the same sample in a study of human gamma delta and Vdelta1 T cells. TCRdb reanalysed the PCR reads via CATT. This sample has 2,500 to 3,000 gamma-chain clones, with 5.2% found just once. The specimen sequenced was naive CD27+ Vdelta1 gamma-delta T cells from blood. These receptors originate from a human donor in good health.

This clone is labeled as medium-sized. The gene calls are TRGV3 and TRGJ1 or TRGJ2. The germline V gene encodes CDR1 VTNTFY and CDR2 YDVSTARD (reference sequence). Germline trimming cut 0 bases from V and 6 bases from J; bases unmatched to any gene: 8. The CDR3 loop spans 14 amino acids. The CDR3 sequence: CATWDRRGFYKKLF. The CDR3 bases are TGTGCCACCTGGGACAGGCGAGGCTTTTATAAGAAACTCTTT.

In the case of this clone: The protein in TCRdb stems from a much larger clone and differs at residue 6 from this DNA's translation, likely a read error; here the protein is translated from the DNA. The gene calls are TRGV5 and TRGJ1 or TRGJ2. Trimming at V came to 2 bases and at J to 4 bases, leaving 8 bases not matched to a gene. The CDR3 loop spans 14 amino acids. The germline gives CDR1 VINAFY, CDR2 YDVSNSKD. The CDR3: CATWDMLGYYKKLF. The CDR3 nucleotides read TGTGCCACCTGGGACATGCTGGGGTATTATAAGAAACTCTTT.

About this clone itself: This DNA translates differently at residue 7 from the TCRdb protein, which is that of a much larger clone; a read error is likely, and the protein shown is the DNA's own translation. This specimen includes other DNA sequences encoding the same CDR3. This rearrangement joins TRGV5 to TRGJ1 or TRGJ2. The CDR3 consists of 13 residues. Looked up from germline, CDR1 is VINAFY and CDR2 is YDVSNSKD. The CDR3 bases are TGTGCCACTTGGGACAGGCGACGTTATAAGAAACTCTTT. This translates into CATWDRRRYKKLF.

The gene calls are TRGV3 and TRGJ1 or TRGJ2. V lost 5 bases to trimming and J lost 3 bases; unmatched junction nucleotides: 7. The germline gives CDR1 VTNTFY, CDR2 YDVSTARD (reference sequence). The CDR3 consists of 13 residues. CDR3 region: CATWAPPYYKKLF. For the CDR3, the DNA is TGTGCCACCTGGGCCCCTCCTTATTATAAGAAACTCTTT.

This clone was seen once. The genes are TRGV5 and TRGJP2. TCRdb does not report a J gene; here it was assigned by matching the DNA to germline references. This CDR3 has 13 amino acids. Trimming removed 2 bases from V and 14 bases from J; junction bases left unmatched: 11. Germline CDR1 and CDR2: VINAFY and YDVSNSKD. CDR3 sequence (DNA): TGTGCCACCTGGGACAAACCCCATTCTATCAAGACGTTT. Protein: CATWDKPHSIKTF.

This clone is medium-sized by share. The chain uses TRGV8 and TRGJ1 or TRGJ2. In germline, CDR1 is VENAVY, CDR2 YDSYNSRV. V lost 4 bases, J lost 3 bases, and 3 bases stayed unmatched. CDR3 length: 12 amino acids. The CDR3 reads CATWEAYYKKLF. As DNA, the CDR3 is TGTGCCACCTGGGAAGCTTATTATAAGAAACTCTTT.

By sample fraction, this clone is large. The V gene is TRGV8, the J gene TRGJP2. Germline V CDR1 and CDR2: VENAVY, YDSYNSRV. With 0 bases clipped from V and 1 base from J, the junction kept 5 bases outside the gene matches. The CDR3 is 16 amino acids. In DNA form, the CDR3 reads TGTGCCACCTGGGATAGGCGGTCTAGTAGTGATTGGATCAAGACGTTT. Amino acids: CATWDRRSSSDWIKTF.

As regards this clone: TCRdb's entry gives the protein of a much larger clone, which mismatches this DNA's translation at residue 5, likely from a read error; the protein reported here is translated from the DNA. The V gene is TRGV5, the J gene TRGJ1 or TRGJ2. TCRdb supplies no J gene; here it was assigned by aligning the nucleotide sequence to germline. Germline V gene data show CDR1 as VINAFY and CDR2 as YDVSNSKD. This CDR3 is built from 13 residues. The CDR3 protein is CATWGRRLYKKLF. CDR3 bases: TGTGCCACCTGGGGCAGGCGACTTTATAAGAAACTCTTT.

Regarding this clone: A read error may be the cause here, since a much bigger clone is one base away. The V and J genes are TRGV9 and TRGJ1 or TRGJ2. CDR3 length equals 13 residues. Losses at the gene ends were 6 bases for V and 3 bases for J; bases not matched to a gene: 8. The germline gives CDR1 GITISATS, CDR2 ISYDGTV (reference sequence). The CDR3 sequence: CALWWTSYYKKLF. The CDR3 DNA is TGTGCCTTGTGGTGGACCTCTTATTATAAGAAACTCTTT.

The chain recombines TRGV3 with TRGJ1 or TRGJ2. V trimming: 5 bases; J trimming: 6 bases; junction bases outside the gene matches: 10. Germline values: CDR1 VTNTFY, CDR2 YDVSTARD (reference sequence). There are 13 residues in the CDR3. Written as DNA, the CDR3 is TGTGCCACCTGGGCAGGACGTGGTTATAAGAAACTCTTT. It is translated as CATWAGRGYKKLF.

This clone was recorded a few times. The rearrangement uses TRGV5 and TRGJP2. The V and J ends lost 5 bases and 4 bases, in that order; junction bases with no gene match: 16. In germline, CDR1 is VINAFY, CDR2 YDVSNSKD. The CDR3 contains 17 residues. The CDR3 sequence: CATWVVPRGHSDWIKTF. CDR3 sequence (DNA): TGTGCCACCTGGGTCGTGCCCAGGGGACATAGTGATTGGATCAAGACGTTT.

The table lists this clone with a few counts. A read error likely explains why the TCRdb protein, taken from a much larger clone, differs from this DNA's translation at residue 9; the protein shown is translated from the DNA. V usage is TRGV8 and J usage is TRGJ1 or TRGJ2. The CDR3 extends over 11 amino acids. CDR1 and CDR2 (germline): VENAVY, YDSYNSRV. The CDR3 nucleotides read TGTGCCACCTGGGATAGCTATAAGAACCTCTTT. Translated: CATWDSYKNLF.

This clone was detected a few times. The protein given by TCRdb reflects a much larger clone and differs at residue 8 from this DNA's translation, likely from a read error; the protein shown is the DNA's translation. J is TRGJ1 or TRGJ2 and V is TRGV9. Germline CDR1 GITISATS, CDR2 ISYDGTV (reference sequence). This CDR3 region has 11 residues. As DNA, the CDR3 is TGTGCCTTGTGGGGCCATTATATGAAACTCTTT. Residues: CALWGHYMKLF.

Relative to its sample, this clone is large. V usage is TRGV3 and J usage is TRGJ1 or TRGJ2. V shed 1 base and J 4 bases; nucleotides not matched to a gene: 4. This CDR3 is built from 13 residues. The germline gives CDR1 VTNTFY, CDR2 YDVSTARD (reference sequence). The CDR3 sequence: CATWDRRYYKKLF. The CDR3 DNA follows: TGTGCCACCTGGGACAGAAGGTATTATAAGAAACTCTTT.

The chain has TRGV3 and TRGJ1 or TRGJ2. Germline CDR1 and CDR2: VTNTFY and YDVSTARD (reference sequence). The junction had 12 bases not matched to a gene; V was cut back by 9 bases and J by 10 bases. The CDR3 has 11 residues. Here the CDR3 DNA reads TGTGCCACCGGGAATAGGCTCAAGAAACTCTTT. Encoded protein: CATGNRLKKLF.

In its sample, this clone ranks as medium-sized. The J gene is TRGJ1 or TRGJ2, the V gene TRGV9. Losses at the gene ends were 5 bases for V and 3 bases for J; bases not matched to a gene: 7. The CDR3 is 13 residues long. In germline, CDR1 is GITISATS, CDR2 ISYDGTV (reference sequence). The chain's CDR3 is CALWGLFYYKKLF. DNA of the CDR3: TGTGCCTTGTGGGGCCTATTTTATTATAAGAAACTCTTT.

This clone occurred a few times. TCRdb attributes to this sequence the protein of a much larger clone, which differs from the DNA translation at residue 4; a read error is likely, and the protein displayed is translated from the DNA. The chain links TRGV9 to TRGJ1 or TRGJ2. Germline lookup yields CDR1 GITISATS and CDR2 ISYDGTV (reference sequence). This CDR3 region has 12 residues. CDR3 nucleotide sequence: TGTGCCTTGTTGGAGGGAATATATAAGAAACTCTTT. Translated, it gives CALLEGIYKKLF.

This clone was seen only a few times. The protein held in TCRdb is that of a much larger clone and does not match this DNA's translation at residue 6, likely because of a read error; the protein shown is translated from the DNA. The genes are TRGV9 and TRGJ1 or TRGJ2. V lost 2 bases to trimming and J lost 10 bases; unmatched junction nucleotides: 11. This CDR3 comprises 13 residues. CDR1 and CDR2 from the germline V gene are GITISATS and ISYDGTV (reference sequence). The CDR3 is CALWEGGHRKKLF. CDR3 in DNA: TGTGCCTTGTGGGAGGGGGGGCATCGGAAGAAACTCTTT.

J is TRGJ1 or TRGJ2 and V is TRGV2. After removal of 0 bases from V and 4 bases from J, the junction contained 12 bases not matched to a gene. CDR3 size: 16 residues. The V gene's germline CDR1 is EGSNGY and CDR2 YDSYNSKV. The CDR3 nucleotides read TGTGCCACCTGGGACGGGCCGTATAAGCGATATTATAAGAAACTCTTT. This codes for CATWDGPYKRYYKKLF.

Comment on this clone: The protein that TCRdb holds for this DNA derives from a much larger clone and differs from the translated DNA at residue 5, which likely indicates a read error; the protein shown here is translated from the DNA. The chain couples TRGV2 to TRGJ1 or TRGJ2. V shed 6 bases and J 7 bases; nucleotides not matched to a gene: 9. CDR1 and CDR2 from the germline V gene are EGSNGY and YDSYNSKV. The CDR3 is 12 residues long. DNA of the CDR3: TGTGCCACCTGGACAGGGGGCTATAAGAAACTCTTT. Translating gives CATWTGGYKKLF.

With respect to this clone: The amino acid sequence in TCRdb belongs to a much larger clone and departs from this DNA's translation at residue 8, likely a sequencing read error; the sequence shown is translated from the DNA. V and J are TRGV5 and TRGJ1 or TRGJ2. The CDR3 runs to 14 residues. Trimming took 0 bases from V and 10 from J; bases not matched to a gene: 12. CDR1 is VINAFY and CDR2 is YDVSNSKD in the germline V gene. The CDR3 nucleotides are TGTGCCACCTGGGACAGGCCTGCAGTCAAGAAGAAACTCTTT. Protein product: CATWDRPAVKKKLF.

Only a few counts were recorded for this clone. The TCRdb protein fails to match the DNA translation at residue 9; the protein reported here was translated from the DNA. The chain couples TRGV3 to TRGJ1 or TRGJ2. The CDR3 consists of 13 residues. Trimming cost V 1 base and J 8 bases; bases outside gene matches: 8. CDR1 is VTNTFY and CDR2 is YDVSTARD in the germline V gene (reference sequence). Written as DNA, the CDR3 is TGTGCCACCTGGGACAGACAAATAGATAAGAAACTCTTT. This encodes CATWDRQIDKKLF.

This clone was detected only a few times. The chain carries TRGV3 and TRGJ1 or TRGJ2. This CDR3 is 12 amino acids long. Trimming at V came to 3 bases and at J to 12 bases, leaving 11 bases not matched to a gene. The germline CDR1 and CDR2 sequences are VTNTFY and YDVSTARD (reference sequence). This CDR3 is CATWDGYTRKLF. The CDR3 DNA reads as TGTGCCACCTGGGACGGGTATACTCGGAAACTCTTT.

Note on this clone: A read error may produce the germline difference seen at one junction end. Other DNA sequences in the same sample also yield this CDR3. This chain joins TRGV9 and TRGJ1 or TRGJ2. Per germline, CDR1 GITISATS and CDR2 ISYDGTV (reference sequence). The CDR3 consists of 12 residues. CDR3 sequence (DNA): TGTGCCTTGGGGGAGGTTCATTGTAAGAAACTCTTT. As protein: CALGEVHCKKLF.

Concerning this clone itself: A much bigger clone sits one base away, suggesting this may be a read error. This chain links TRGV5 with TRGJ1 or TRGJ2. The germline CDR1 and CDR2 sequences are VINAFY and YDVSNSKD. The CDR3 spans 11 residues. The CDR3: CATWHYYKKLF. The CDR3, as DNA: TGTGCCACCTGGCATTATTATAAGAAACTATTT.

This clone appeared a few times. This DNA's translation and the protein TCRdb lists, from a much larger clone, do not match at residue 7, likely due to a read error; the protein shown is translated from the DNA. The J gene is TRGJ1 or TRGJ2, the V gene TRGV9. CDR1 is GITISATS and CDR2 is ISYDGTV in the germline V gene (reference sequence). The CDR3 has 11 residues. J lost 9 bases, V lost 2 bases, and 4 bases had no gene match. CDR3 bases: TGTGCCTTGTGGGAGGCTTCTAAGAAACTCTTT. Translating gives CALWEASKKLF.

V gene TRGV3 combines with J gene TRGJ1 or TRGJ2. The CDR3 extends over 15 amino acids. J lost 5 bases, V lost 0 bases, and 10 bases had no gene match. Per the germline V gene, CDR1 is VTNTFY and CDR2 is YDVSTARD (reference sequence). CDR3 bases: TGTGCCACCTGGGACAGGTTCCGTCACCATTATAAGAAACTCTTT. It specifies CATWDRFRHHYKKLF.